This TCR beta chain was retrieved from a study of blood T cell repertoires in COVID-19. This table comes from immunoSEQ multiplex PCR, and its TCRdb copy is limited to in-frame clones, with some not included. This sample carries some 170,000 clones, about 90% of them seen once, and the ten largest clones take 1% to 1.5%. Material: PBMCs or T cells enriched from blood (not recorded which). The source of this sequence is a human donor with acute COVID-19. The donor label of this sample is uncertain.

The CDR3 DNA sequence: TGTGCCAGCAGCTGCCGCGGGGGGGCGAACCAAGAGACCCAGTACTTC. It translates to CASSCRGGANQETQYF. The V call is TRBV13, the J call TRBJ2-5; 9 positions match TRBD2. After removal of 4 bases from V and 0 bases from J, the junction contained 6 bases not matched to a gene. Germline lookup yields CDR1 PRHDT and CDR2 FYEKMQ (reference sequence). The CDR3 extends over 16 amino acids.